This T cell receptor (beta chain) was sequenced for a study of blood T cell repertoires in COVID-19. The wider study: COVID-19 samples from acute and convalescent phases originated in the United States, Italy and Spain.

The length of the CDR3 is 17 residues. CDR1 and CDR2 (germline): MGHRA, YSYEKL. The V segment lost 1 base and the J segment 5 bases; nucleotides outside the gene matches: 3. Profiling relied on immunoSEQ multiplex PCR, and the TCRdb table lists in-frame clones only, not all of them. Of roughly 340,000 clones listed, roughly 90% are singletons. The source material was peripheral blood. The chain is built from TRBV4-1 and TRBJ2-2, with 14 nucleotides matching TRBD2. The TCR comes from a woman in her twenties or thirties with COVID-19, enrolled during active disease. CDR3 sequence: CASSQGLAGGGTGELFF. CDR3 nucleotides: TGCGCCAGCAGCCAAGGACTAGCGGGAGGGGGGACCGGGGAGCTGTTTTTT.